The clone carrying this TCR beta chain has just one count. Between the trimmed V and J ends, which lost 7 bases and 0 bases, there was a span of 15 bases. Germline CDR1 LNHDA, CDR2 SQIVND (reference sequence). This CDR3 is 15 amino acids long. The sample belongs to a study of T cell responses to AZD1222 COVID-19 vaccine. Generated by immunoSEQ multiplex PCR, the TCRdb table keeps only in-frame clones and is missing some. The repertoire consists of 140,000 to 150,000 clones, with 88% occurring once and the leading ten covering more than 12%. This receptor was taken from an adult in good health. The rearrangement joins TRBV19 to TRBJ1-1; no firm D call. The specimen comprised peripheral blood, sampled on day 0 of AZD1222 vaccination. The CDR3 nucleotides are TGTGCCAGTACCCCACGGGGTGAGTTGAACACTGAAGCTTTCTTT. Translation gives CASTPRGELNTEAFF.